This T cell receptor beta chain derives from a study of CD8+ T cells in alopecia areata (dated by TCRdb to between 2017 and 2018). For the wider study: The treated patients, all with moderate-to-severe alopecia areata, were enrolled in an open-label pilot trial of oral tofacitinib given at 5 to 10 mg twice daily. Patients received tofacitinib for 6 to 18 months and were then followed off drug for 6 months to check for delayed response and recurrence. High-throughput TCRbeta sequencing was used to examine T cell clonal expansion in alopecia areata in both the C3H/HeJ mouse model and human patients. In humans, TCRbeta sequencing was performed on scalp tissue and on sorted CD4+ and CD8+ peripheral blood T cells from healthy controls and from patients with patchy or totalis/universalis alopecia areata. Biopsies were taken from tofacitinib-treated patients at baseline and at 4 and 24 weeks of treatment, and a later scalp biopsy was taken in several of the tofacitinib-treated patients. Scalp clonality was compared among normal scalp (n=4), patchy alopecia areata scalp (n=8), and alopecia totalis/universalis scalp (n=8). RNA came from the PAXgene miRNA kit for fixed scalp, the miRNeasy kit for PBMCs, and the RNeasy kit for mouse skin. Amplification of TCRbeta CDR3 regions was done by immunoSEQ multiplex PCR using 35 Vbeta forward primers and 13 Jbeta reverse primers. The paper's findings and limits, for the study overall: Lesional scalp, especially in alopecia totalis/universalis, showed higher clonality and more expanded CD8+ clones than normal scalp, suggesting antigenic drive. Unlike mouse skin, which is dominated by gammadelta T cells, normal human skin has resident alphabeta T cells that are also sequenced, and this complicates analysis of the scalp TCR repertoire. TCR sequences shared between patients were less clear than in mice, possibly partly because of HLA diversity in the patient population.

For this clone: The antigen it binds to is not known. Qualities for individual bases were not recorded, and no much larger clone is one base off.

CDR1 and CDR2 are read off the germline V gene as LGHNA and YSLEER. The CDR3 runs 15 amino acids, cysteine and phenylalanine included. Left in the record is the CDR3 DNA by itself, 45 bases read in frame from the first base. Library construction relied on the immunoSEQ multiplex PCR assay. RNA was extracted from all samples and reverse transcribed into cDNA as template for TCR sequencing. First-strand cDNA was synthesized with SuperScript III using a 2:1 mix of oligo-dT and random hexamers. A synthetic immune receptor repertoire was used to measure amplification bias, and any remaining bias was corrected computationally. As for how the authors treated the data: Raw reads were preprocessed to remove errors, and CDR3 was defined by IMGT conventions from the conserved cysteine to phenylalanine. Clonality was calculated as 1 minus Shannon entropy normalized by log2 of the number of productive unique TCRs. Whether scalp clones were CD4 or CD8 was inferred by matching scalp TCRbeta sequences against CD4 and CD8 repertoires sorted from blood. As stored in TCRdb, this immuneACCESS dataset retains in-frame rearrangements with V and J assigned. A fraction of the clones does not appear; measured against another copy, unresolved V genes explain less than half of the discrepancy, and the remainder lacks a known reason. V and J calls and clone size are as listed in that table; D and trimming were resolved from the DNA. The sample records about 97,000 clones, more than 35% of which are singletons. Approximately 1.4% of the sample is in the top ten clones.

Lesional scalp punch biopsies and peripheral blood were obtained from alopecia areata patients. PBMCs were isolated by density centrifugation and stained for CD3, CD4 and CD8, and CD4+ and CD8+ T cells were sorted on a FACSAria. This TCR derives from a human donor with alopecia areata. The rearranged chain carries TRBV4-3 and TRBJ2-5, with 10 bases in between that match TRBD1. The DNA end lines up better with TRBJ2-7; the J call may be wrong. The source material was CD4+ T cells sorted from blood. The CDR3 region reads CASSRAWTGGYEQYF. The DNA sequence follows: TGCGCCAGCAGCCGCGCGTGGACAGGGGGGTACGAGCAGTACTTC.